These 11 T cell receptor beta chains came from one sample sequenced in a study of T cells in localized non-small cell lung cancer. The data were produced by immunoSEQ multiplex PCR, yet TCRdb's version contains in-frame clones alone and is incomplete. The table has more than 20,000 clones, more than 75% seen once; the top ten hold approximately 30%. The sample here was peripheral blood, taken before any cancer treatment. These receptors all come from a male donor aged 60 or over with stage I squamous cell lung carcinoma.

Written as DNA, the CDR3 is TGTGCCAGCTCGTCAGACAGGGTCCCTGGGAACACTGAAGCTTTCTTT. As protein: CASSSDRVPGNTEAFF. The chain joins TRBV18 to TRBJ1-1; 7 nucleotides agree with TRBD1. Looked up from germline, CDR1 is KGHSH and CDR2 is LQKENI. V gave up 6 bases and J gave up 1 base; unmatched junction bases: 11. CDR3 size: 16 residues. Complete variable domain (other parts from reference TRBV18 and TRBJ1-1): NAGVMQNPRHLVRRRGQEARLRCSPMKGHSHVYWYRQLPEEGLKFMVYLQKENIIDESGMPKERFSAEFPKEGPSILRIQQVVRGDSAAYFCASSSDRVPGNTEAFFGQGTRLTVV.

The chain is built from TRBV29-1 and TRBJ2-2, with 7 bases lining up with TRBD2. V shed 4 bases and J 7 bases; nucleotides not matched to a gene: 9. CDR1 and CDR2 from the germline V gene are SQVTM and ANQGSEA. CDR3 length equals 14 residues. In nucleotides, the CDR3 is TGCAGCGTTGGGGCTCGGGGAGGGCACGGGGAGCTGTTTTTT. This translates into CSVGARGGHGELFF.

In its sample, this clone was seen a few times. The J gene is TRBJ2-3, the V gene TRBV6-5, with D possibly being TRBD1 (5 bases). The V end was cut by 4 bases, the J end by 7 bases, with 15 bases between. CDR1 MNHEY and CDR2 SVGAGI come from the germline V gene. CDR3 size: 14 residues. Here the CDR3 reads CASSSHPQGYTQYF. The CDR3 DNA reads TGTGCCAGCAGTTCTCATCCTCAGGGTTATACGCAGTATTTT.

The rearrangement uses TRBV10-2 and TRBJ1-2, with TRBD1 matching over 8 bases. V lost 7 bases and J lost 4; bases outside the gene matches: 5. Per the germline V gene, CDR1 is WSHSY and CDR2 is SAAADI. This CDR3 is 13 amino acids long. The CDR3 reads CASTRGQAYGYTF. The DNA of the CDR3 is TGCGCCAGCACCAGGGGGCAGGCCTATGGCTACACCTTC.

DNA for the CDR3: TGTGCCAGCAGTCCCCACAGGGATCTGAACACTGAAGCTTTCTTT. It yields the protein CASSPHRDLNTEAFF. This chain joins TRBV6-5 and TRBJ1-1; D may be TRBD1 (6 bases). The CDR3 contains 15 residues. Germline CDR1 MNHEY, CDR2 SVGAGI. V was trimmed by 5 bases and J by 0 bases, leaving 13 bases between them.

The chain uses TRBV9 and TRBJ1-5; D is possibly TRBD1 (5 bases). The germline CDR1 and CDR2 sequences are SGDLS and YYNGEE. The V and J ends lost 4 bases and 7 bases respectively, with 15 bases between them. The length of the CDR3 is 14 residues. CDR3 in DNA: TGTGCCAGCAGCCAGCCCGGAGAGGGGCAGCCCCAGCATTTT. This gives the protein CASSQPGEGQPQHF.

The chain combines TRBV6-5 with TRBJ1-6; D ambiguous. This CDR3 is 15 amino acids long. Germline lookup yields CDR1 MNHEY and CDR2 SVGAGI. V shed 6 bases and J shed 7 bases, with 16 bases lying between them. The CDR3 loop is CASRPATQTNSPLHF. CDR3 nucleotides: TGTGCCAGCAGGCCTGCCACCCAAACAAATTCACCCCTCCACTTT.

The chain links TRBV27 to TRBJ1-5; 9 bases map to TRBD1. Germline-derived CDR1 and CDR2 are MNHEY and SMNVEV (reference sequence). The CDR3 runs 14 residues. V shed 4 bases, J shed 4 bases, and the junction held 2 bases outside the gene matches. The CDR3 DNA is TGTGCCAGCAGTTCGGGACAGGGAAATCAGCCCCAGCATTTT. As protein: CASSSGQGNQPQHF.

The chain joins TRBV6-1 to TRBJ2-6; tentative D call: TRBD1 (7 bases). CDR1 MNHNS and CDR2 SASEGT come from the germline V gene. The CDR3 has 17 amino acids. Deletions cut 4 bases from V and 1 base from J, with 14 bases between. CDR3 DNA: TGTGCCAGCAGTGGACTAGGACAGGTTTCTGGGGCCAACGTCCTGACTTTC. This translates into CASSGLGQVSGANVLTF.

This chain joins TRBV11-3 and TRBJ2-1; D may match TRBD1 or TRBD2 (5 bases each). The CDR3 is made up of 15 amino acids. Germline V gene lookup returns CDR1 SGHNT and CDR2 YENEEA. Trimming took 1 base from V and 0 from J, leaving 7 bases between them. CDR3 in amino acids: CASSLGGTSYNEQFF. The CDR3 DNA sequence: TGTGCCAGCAGCTTAGGAGGGACCTCCTACAATGAGCAGTTCTTC.

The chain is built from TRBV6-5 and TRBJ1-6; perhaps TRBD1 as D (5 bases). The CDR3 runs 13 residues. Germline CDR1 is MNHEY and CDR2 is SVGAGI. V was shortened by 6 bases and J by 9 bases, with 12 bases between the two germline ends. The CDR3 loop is CASRYGGSSPLHF. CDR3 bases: TGTGCCAGCAGGTACGGGGGGAGTTCACCCCTCCACTTT.